Shown below are 25 T cell receptor beta chains from a single sample sequenced in a study of blood T cells in healthy people across ages. Alongside a J-beta primer mix, a sample-barcoded 5' primer served in a second PCR lasting roughly 6 to 11 cycles. TCRdb redid the calling of the 5' RACE reads with MiXCR, one entry per CDR3 protein. The sample yields about 670,000 distinct CDR3 sequences, 52% seen once. Sequencing was carried out using blood. The receptors come from a woman over 75 in good health.

Ten or more counts support this clonotype. The chain combines TRBV5-1 with TRBJ2-1, with TRBD2 identical over 9 bases. The CDR3 extends over 13 amino acids. Germline assignment: CDR1 SGHRS and CDR2 YFSETQ. V shed 4 bases, J shed 12 bases, and the junction held 8 bases outside the gene matches. The CDR3: CASSPVVAGVQFF. The DNA for the CDR3 is TGCGCCAGCAGCCCCGTGGTAGCGGGAGTGCAGTTCTTC.

About this clonotype: One base away lies a much larger clone, so this may be a sequencing read error. The chain joins TRBV2 to TRBJ1-1, with TRBD1 identical over 7 bases. CDR3 length: 13 residues. The germline V gene has CDR1 SNHLY and CDR2 FYNNEI. CDR3 region: CAGRRQGNTEAFF. The CDR3 bases are TGTGCCGGCAGACGACAGGGGAACACTGAAGCTTTCTTT.

The J gene is TRBJ2-3, the V gene TRBV27; maybe TRBD2 (6 bases). The V and J ends lost 5 bases and 0 bases respectively, with 18 bases between them. The CDR3 consists of 17 residues. CDR1 MNHEY and CDR2 SMNVEV come from the germline V gene (reference sequence). In nucleotides, the CDR3 is TGTGCCAGCAGTAACAGACTAGTCGCGGAGAGCACAGATACGCAGTATTTT. Translating gives CASSNRLVAESTDTQYF.

This clonotype appeared many times. This chain's CDR3 is CASSPGPRQETQYF. The DNA of the CDR3 is TGCGCCAGCAGCCCTGGACCTCGCCAGGAGACCCAGTACTTC. The chain combines TRBV5-1 with TRBJ2-5, with D hard to call. This CDR3 is built from 14 residues. V lost 4 bases and J 5 bases, leaving 15 bases between the germline ends. In germline, CDR1 is SGHRS, CDR2 YFSETQ.

The DNA for the CDR3 is TGTGCCAGCAGCCGCCTGGGGGGGCTAGCGGGAGAATATGGACAATACAATGAGCAGTTCTTC. Protein: CASSRLGGLAGEYGQYNEQFF. The V gene is TRBV7-8, the J gene TRBJ2-1, with TRBD2 matching 10 bases. V gave up 5 bases and J gave up 4 bases; unmatched junction bases: 23. Germline CDR1 SGHVS, CDR2 FQNEAQ. The CDR3 is made up of 21 amino acids.

The gene calls are TRBV27 and TRBJ1-2; TRBD1 might be the D (6 bases). Germline V CDR1 and CDR2: MNHEY, SMNVEV (reference sequence). Trimming took 8 bases from V and 0 from J, leaving 19 bases between them. This CDR3 is 16 amino acids long. The CDR3 loop reads CASRHGGQYTNYGYTF. In DNA form, the CDR3 reads TGTGCCAGCCGGCATGGGGGCCAATACACTAACTATGGCTACACCTTC.

V usage is TRBV28 and J usage is TRBJ2-3, with 8 bases that match TRBD1. V dropped 3 bases and J dropped 9; count of bases not matched to a gene: 8. The CDR3 has 14 amino acids. CDR1 and CDR2 from the germline V gene are MDHEN and SYDVKM. CDR3 bases: TGTGCCAGCAGTTTCTGCAGGGGGCCGAAGACGCAGTATTTT. It is translated as CASSFCRGPKTQYF.

A single count supports this clonotype. The rearrangement links TRBV12-3 or TRBV12-4 to TRBJ2-3; 11 bases are a match to TRBD1. This CDR3 comprises 15 residues. Trimming removed 8 bases from V and 11 bases from J; junction bases left unmatched: 15. This chain's CDR3 is CASGPGTGGVDVQYF. CDR3 nucleotide sequence: TGTGCCAGCGGGCCCGGGACAGGGGGAGTAGATGTGCAGTATTTT.

Many counts were recorded for this clonotype. The genes are TRBV12-3 or TRBV12-4 and TRBJ2-1; TRBD2 aligns across 8 bases. V shed 6 bases and J 4 bases; nucleotides not matched to a gene: 8. This CDR3 is built from 15 residues. The CDR3: CASSTPGLVYNEQFF. CDR3 in DNA: TGTGCCAGCAGCACGCCGGGACTAGTTTACAATGAGCAGTTCTTC.

About this clonotype: A much larger clone differs by one base, so this may be a read error. The J gene is TRBJ2-1, the V gene TRBV3-1; D uncertain. The DNA end favors TRBJ2-7, so the J call may be wrong. Germline V gene data show CDR1 as LGHDT and CDR2 as YNNKEL (reference sequence). The CDR3 is made up of 12 amino acids. The CDR3 coding sequence is TGTGCCAGCAGCCAGGTAGACAATGAGCAGTACTTC. Translated, it gives CASSQVDNEQYF.

This clonotype was recorded many times. The chain links TRBV5-1 to TRBJ2-2, with D perhaps matching TRBD1 (7 bases). Germline V gives CDR1 SGHRS, CDR2 YFSETQ. The germline V and J ends were trimmed by 4 bases and 1 base, with 14 bases remaining between them. There are 16 residues in the CDR3. CDR3: CASSIRQGGNTGELFF. The CDR3, as DNA: TGCGCCAGCAGCATCCGACAGGGAGGGAACACCGGGGAGCTGTTTTTT. The whole variable domain, filled in from reference TRBV5-1 and TRBJ2-2, reads KAGVTQTPRYLIKTRGQQVTLSCSPISGHRSVSWYQQTPGQGLQFLFEYFSETQRNKGNFPGRFSGRQFSNSRSEMNVSTLELGDSALYLCASSIRQGGNTGELFFGEGSRLTVL.

This clonotype has just a few counts. This sequence joins TRBV7-9 and TRBJ2-1; no definite D call. Germline loops: CDR1 SEHNR, CDR2 FQNEAQ (reference sequence). The germline V and J ends were trimmed by 5 bases and 7 bases, with 9 bases remaining between them. CDR3 length equals 12 residues. Here the CDR3 reads CASSRHGNEQFF. As DNA, the CDR3 is TGTGCCAGCAGCCGGCACGGGAATGAGCAGTTCTTC.

The chain couples TRBV28 to TRBJ2-5; a weak D match, TRBD2 (7 bases). The better agreement between TRBJ2-1 and the DNA end casts doubt on the J call. The CDR3 contains 15 residues. Germline CDR1 MDHEN, CDR2 SYDVKM. CDR3 amino acids: CASRKGGGYQETQFF. The CDR3 DNA follows: TGTGCCAGCAGGAAGGGGGGGGGTTACCAAGAGACCCAGTTCTTC.

This clonotype was detected only a few times. V usage is TRBV4-1 and J usage is TRBJ2-2; no definite D call. Germline CDR1 reads MGHRA; CDR2 reads YSYEKL. The CDR3 contains 16 residues. V lost 1 base and J lost 5, with 14 bases in between. The CDR3 DNA reads as TGCGCCAGCAGCCAAGTAGACCTTGTTTCAACCGGGGAGCTGTTTTTT. Translation gives CASSQVDLVSTGELFF.

This clonotype occurred a few times. This chain connects TRBV20-1 to TRBJ2-1, with 7 bases matching TRBD1. The CDR3 has 14 amino acids. V shed 3 bases, J shed 7 bases, and the junction held 9 bases outside the gene matches. Germline lookup yields CDR1 DFQATT and CDR2 SNEGSKA (reference sequence). CDR3 amino acids: CSARGLDRRNEQFF. The CDR3 coding sequence is TGCAGTGCTAGGGGCTTGGACAGGCGGAATGAGCAGTTCTTC.

A single count supports this clonotype. The J gene is TRBJ1-1, the V gene TRBV28; tentative D call: TRBD1 (6 bases). CDR3 length: 12 residues. Per the germline V gene, CDR1 is MDHEN and CDR2 is SYDVKM. With 5 bases removed from V and 7 bases from J, the gap between germline ends came to 11 bases. DNA of the CDR3: TGTGCCAGCAGTCAAGGACAGCATGAAGCTTTCTTT. Amino acid sequence: CASSQGQHEAFF.

In its sample, this clonotype was seen a few times. The rearrangement links TRBV7-9 to TRBJ1-5; tentatively, D is TRBD1 (6 bases). The V gene's germline CDR1 is SEHNR and CDR2 FQNEAQ (reference sequence). This CDR3 has 16 residues. V lost 5 bases and J lost 0, with 14 bases in between. As DNA, the CDR3 is TGTGCCAGCAGCCGGACAGACCCATATAGCAATCAGCCCCAGCATTTT. Its protein is CASSRTDPYSNQPQHF.

The rearrangement uses TRBV2 and TRBJ2-1; 11 nucleotides agree with TRBD2. Germline V gene data show CDR1 as SNHLY and CDR2 as FYNNEI. CDR3 length: 15 residues. V gave up 6 bases and J gave up 8 bases; unmatched junction bases: 9. CDR3 DNA: TGTGCCAGCAGAGGGGGACTAGCGGTAGGGGATGAGCAGTTCTTC. Translation: CASRGGLAVGDEQFF.

A note on this clonotype: A clone one base away is much larger, so this may be a read error. The chain couples TRBV24-1 to TRBJ2-3; tentatively, D is TRBD2 (5 bases). CDR1 is KGHDR and CDR2 is SFDVKD in the germline V gene. Trimming stripped 2 bases from V and 3 bases from J, with 14 bases between. The CDR3 runs 16 residues. The CDR3 DNA is TGTGCCACCAGTGATTGGCCGGGGTCCGGGACAGATACGCAGTATTTT. Residues: CATSDWPGSGTDTQYF.

The chain joins TRBV11-2 to TRBJ2-3; 7 bases fit TRBD2. The CDR3 is 15 residues long. The V and J ends lost 5 bases and 3 bases, in that order; junction bases with no gene match: 8. Germline CDR1 is SGHAT and CDR2 is FQNNGV. DNA of the CDR3: TGTGCCAGCAGCGCCTGGGACTATCTAACAGATACGCAGTATTTT. Encoded protein: CASSAWDYLTDTQYF.

Many counts were recorded for this clonotype. This chain links TRBV3-1 with TRBJ2-3; TRBD2 matches at 9 bases. V was clipped by 3 bases and J by 8 bases; unmatched bases: 6. There are 14 residues in the CDR3. The germline V gene has CDR1 LGHDT and CDR2 YNNKEL (reference sequence). The CDR3 is CASSQASGMGTQYF. Written as DNA, the CDR3 is TGTGCCAGCAGCCAGGCTAGCGGGATGGGTACGCAGTATTTT.

This clonotype was detected a few times. The chain employs TRBV12-3 or TRBV12-4 and TRBJ1-5; D not certain. The CDR3 is 14 residues long. Trimming stripped 4 bases from V and 2 bases from J, with 9 bases between. The CDR3 region has the DNA TGTGCCAGCAGTTGGATGGTTGGCAATCAGCCCCAGCATTTT. Amino acids: CASSWMVGNQPQHF.

The chain recombines TRBV7-9 with TRBJ1-1; 7 bases match TRBD1. Germline V gene lookup returns CDR1 SEHNR and CDR2 FQNEAQ (reference sequence). There are 14 residues in the CDR3. Trimming cost V 3 bases and J 2 bases; bases outside gene matches: 3. CDR3 coding DNA: TGTGCCAGCAGCTTCACAGGGGATAACACTGAAGCTTTCTTT. It translates to CASSFTGDNTEAFF. The variable domain in full, completed from reference TRBV7-9 and TRBJ1-1, reads DTGVSQNPRHKITKRGQNVTFRCDPISEHNRLYWYRQTLGQGPEFLTYFQNEAQLEKSRLLSDRFSAERPKGSFSTLEIQRTEQGDSAMYLCASSFTGDNTEAFFGQGTRLTVV.

This chain joins TRBV2 and TRBJ2-7, with TRBD2 identical over 11 bases. The junction had 4 bases not matched to a gene; V was cut back by 1 base and J by 2 bases. The CDR3 covers 16 residues. Germline V gives CDR1 SNHLY, CDR2 FYNNEI. CDR3 in DNA: TGTGCCAGCAGTGAAGTAGCTAGCGGGGGGACCTACGAGCAGTACTTC. Translating gives CASSEVASGGTYEQYF.

In its sample, this clonotype was seen a few times. The rearrangement joins TRBV18 to TRBJ2-3; D is uncertain. Germline V gene data show CDR1 as KGHSH and CDR2 as LQKENI. The V end was cut by 6 bases, the J end by 4 bases, with 14 bases between. The CDR3 spans 14 residues. The CDR3 sequence is CASSLQGISDTQYF. DNA for the CDR3: TGTGCCAGCTCTCTACAAGGGATCTCAGATACGCAGTATTTT.